Included here is one T cell receptor (beta chain) sequence, with context. The study made its TCR cDNA through 5'RACE template switching. That step introduced a universal primer site along with UMIs. From the 5' RACE reads, TCRdb called clonotypes with MiXCR, one entry per CDR3 protein. This table has about 500,000 distinct CDR3 sequences, less than 20% appearing once. This CDR3 is 16 amino acids long. Germline CDR1 and CDR2: DFQATT and SNEGSKA (reference sequence). V dropped 7 bases and J dropped 4; count of bases not matched to a gene: 16. The data were obtained in a study of T cells after yellow fever vaccination.

The J gene is TRBJ2-1, the V gene TRBV20-1, with 7 bases that match TRBD2. This receptor was taken from a man younger than 30 who received the YFV17D yellow fever vaccine. The specimen was PBMCs, collected 4 to 6 days after the first yellow fever vaccination. CDR3 protein: CSGNTYGGGRYNEQFF. The CDR3 DNA follows: TGCAGTGGAAACACATATGGGGGGGGGAGGTACAATGAGCAGTTCTTC.